Included here is one T cell receptor beta chain sequence, with context. A sample-barcoded 5' primer and a J-beta primer mix were used in a second PCR of roughly 6 to 12 cycles. In TCRdb, the 5' RACE reads were re-called with MiXCR into one record per CDR3 protein. The data contain about 780,000 distinct CDR3 sequences, roughly 26% of them seen just once; the ten biggest clones take up about 2.9%. The data derive from a study of blood T cells in healthy people across ages. The CDR3 length is 14 residues. The germline V gene has CDR1 MNHNY and CDR2 SVGAGI (reference sequence). These data also formed part of another study, on T cells of mothers and their children.

This chain links TRBV6-6 with TRBJ2-5; D could derive from TRBD1 or TRBD2 (5 bases each). The DNA end lines up better with TRBJ2-1; the J call may be wrong. This TCR was sampled from a boy between 10 and 17 years old in good health. The sequenced material came from blood. The CDR3 nucleotides are TGTGCCACCGGAGGTGGTGGGGCAGCCAATGAGCAGTTCTTC. As protein: CATGGGGAANEQFF.